This T cell receptor beta chain stems from a study of PD-1 blockade in classical Hodgkin lymphoma. Germline CDR1 and CDR2: SNHLY and FYNNEI. The ends were cut back, 4 bases at V and 7 bases at J, with 16 bases in the middle. The CDR3 is made up of 14 amino acids. The method was immunoSEQ multiplex PCR; TCRdb's version includes in-frame clones alone and lacks a portion of them. The sample has some 70,000 clones; roughly 93% are singletons. Time point specified: newly diagnosed, previously untreated cHL patient sample. The receptor's source is a human donor with classical Hodgkin lymphoma. Sequences were obtained from peripheral blood mononuclear cells (PBMCs). V gene TRBV2 combines with J gene TRBJ2-5; D gene unclear. CDR3: CASSAAAGKGTQYF. In DNA form, the CDR3 reads TGTGCCAGCAGTGCCGCGGCAGGCAAAGGGACCCAGTACTTC. The full variable domain, its missing parts supplied by reference TRBV2 and TRBJ2-5, is EPEVTQTPSHQVTQMGQEVILRCVPISNHLYFYWYRQILGQKVEFLVSFYNNEISEKSEIFDDQFSVERPDGSNFTLKIRSTKLEDSAMYFCASSAAAGKGTQYFGPGTRLLVL.